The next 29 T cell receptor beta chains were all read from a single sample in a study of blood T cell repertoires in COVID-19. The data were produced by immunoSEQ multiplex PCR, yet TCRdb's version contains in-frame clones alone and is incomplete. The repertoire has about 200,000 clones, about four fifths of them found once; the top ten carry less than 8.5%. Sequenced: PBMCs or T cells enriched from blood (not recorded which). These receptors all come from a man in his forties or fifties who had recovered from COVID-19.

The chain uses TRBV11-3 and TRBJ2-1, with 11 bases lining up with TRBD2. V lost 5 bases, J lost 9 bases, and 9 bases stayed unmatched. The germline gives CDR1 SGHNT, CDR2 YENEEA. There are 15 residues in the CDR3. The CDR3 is CASSPLLAGGGEQFF. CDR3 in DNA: TGTGCCAGCAGCCCCCTGCTAGCGGGGGGAGGTGAGCAGTTCTTC.

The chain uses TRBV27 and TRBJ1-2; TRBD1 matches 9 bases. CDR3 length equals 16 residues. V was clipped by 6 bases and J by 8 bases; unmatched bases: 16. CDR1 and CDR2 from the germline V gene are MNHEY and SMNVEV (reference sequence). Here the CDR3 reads CASSRIQPQGARGYTF. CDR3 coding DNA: TGTGCCAGCAGCAGGATTCAGCCACAGGGGGCAAGGGGCTACACCTTC.

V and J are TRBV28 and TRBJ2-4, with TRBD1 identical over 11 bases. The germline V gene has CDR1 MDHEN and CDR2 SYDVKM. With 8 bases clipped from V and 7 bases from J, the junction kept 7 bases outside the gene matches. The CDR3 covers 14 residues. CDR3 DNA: TGTGCCAGCGGGACCGGGACAGGGGGGAACATTCAGTACTTC. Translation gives CASGTGTGGNIQYF. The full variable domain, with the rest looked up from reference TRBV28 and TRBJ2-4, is DVKVTQSSRYLVKRTGEKVFLECVQDMDHENMFWYRQDPGLGLRLIYFSYDVKMKEKGDIPEGYSVSREKKERFSLILESASTNQTSMYLCASGTGTGGNIQYFGAGTRLSVL.

This CDR3 is CAWRKDTGNYEQYF. As DNA, the CDR3 is TGTGCCTGGAGAAAGGACACTGGAAACTACGAGCAGTACTTC. The chain employs TRBV30 and TRBJ2-7, with D possibly TRBD1 on 5 matching bases. The CDR3 length is 14 residues. V lost 3 bases, J lost 3 bases, and 15 bases lay in between. Germline CDR1 is GTSNPN and CDR2 is SVGIG (reference sequence).

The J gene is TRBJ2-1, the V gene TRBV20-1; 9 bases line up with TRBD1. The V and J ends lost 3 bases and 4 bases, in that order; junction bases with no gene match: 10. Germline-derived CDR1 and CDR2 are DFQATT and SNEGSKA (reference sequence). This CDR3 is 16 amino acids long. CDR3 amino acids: CSASLLTGGFYNEQFF. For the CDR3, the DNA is TGCAGTGCTAGTCTATTAACAGGGGGCTTTTACAATGAGCAGTTCTTC.

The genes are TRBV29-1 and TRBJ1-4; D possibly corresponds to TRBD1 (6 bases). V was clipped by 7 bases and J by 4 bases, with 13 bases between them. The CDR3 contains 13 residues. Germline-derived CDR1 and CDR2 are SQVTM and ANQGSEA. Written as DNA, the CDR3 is TGCAGCGCCCTGACAGGTTTTAATGAAAAACTGTTTTTT. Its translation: CSALTGFNEKLFF.

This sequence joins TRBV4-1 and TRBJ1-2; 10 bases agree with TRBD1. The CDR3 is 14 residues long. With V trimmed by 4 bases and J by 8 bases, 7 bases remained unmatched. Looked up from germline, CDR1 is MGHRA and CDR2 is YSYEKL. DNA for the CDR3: TGCGCCAGCAGCCCTCCGACAGGGGGCAAGGGCTACACCTTC. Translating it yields CASSPPTGGKGYTF.

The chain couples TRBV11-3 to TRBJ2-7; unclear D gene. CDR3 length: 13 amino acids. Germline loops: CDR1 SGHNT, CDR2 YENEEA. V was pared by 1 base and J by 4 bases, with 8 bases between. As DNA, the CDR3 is TGTGCCAGCAGCTTAGGGCGAGGATACGAGCAGTACTTC. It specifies CASSLGRGYEQYF.

The DNA for the CDR3 is TGTGCCAGCAGCGTAGAAGGACAGGCCCTCTATGGCTACACCTTC. Encoded protein: CASSVEGQALYGYTF. This sequence joins TRBV9 and TRBJ1-2, with TRBD1 matching over 7 bases. Losses at the gene ends were 0 bases for V and 4 bases for J; bases not matched to a gene: 6. Germline V gene data show CDR1 as SGDLS and CDR2 as YYNGEE. The CDR3 contains 15 residues.

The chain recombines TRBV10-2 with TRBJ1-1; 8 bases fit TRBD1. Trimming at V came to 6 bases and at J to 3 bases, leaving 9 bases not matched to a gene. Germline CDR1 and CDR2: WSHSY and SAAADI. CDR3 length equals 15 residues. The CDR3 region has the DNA TGCGCCAGCAGGGACAGGGAGGGGCTCCACACTGAAGCTTTCTTT. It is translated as CASRDREGLHTEAFF.

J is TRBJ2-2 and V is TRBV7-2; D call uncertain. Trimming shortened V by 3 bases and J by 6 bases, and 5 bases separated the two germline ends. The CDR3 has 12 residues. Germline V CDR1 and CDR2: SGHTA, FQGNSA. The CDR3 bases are TGTGCCAGCAGCTTGAGCTCCGGGGAGCTGTTTTTT. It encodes CASSLSSGELFF.

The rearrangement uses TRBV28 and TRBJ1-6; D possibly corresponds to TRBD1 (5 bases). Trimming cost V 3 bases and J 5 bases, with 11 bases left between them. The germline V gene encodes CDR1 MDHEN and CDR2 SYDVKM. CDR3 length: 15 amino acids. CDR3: CASSFAGNHNSPLHF. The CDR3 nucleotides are TGTGCCAGCAGTTTTGCAGGGAACCATAATTCACCCCTCCACTTT.

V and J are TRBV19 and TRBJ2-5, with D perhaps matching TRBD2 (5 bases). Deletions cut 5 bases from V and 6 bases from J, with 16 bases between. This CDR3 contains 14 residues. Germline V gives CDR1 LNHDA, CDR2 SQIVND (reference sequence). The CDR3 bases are TGTGCCAGTAGTTTCGGGATTGATGGAAAGACCCAGTACTTC. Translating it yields CASSFGIDGKTQYF.

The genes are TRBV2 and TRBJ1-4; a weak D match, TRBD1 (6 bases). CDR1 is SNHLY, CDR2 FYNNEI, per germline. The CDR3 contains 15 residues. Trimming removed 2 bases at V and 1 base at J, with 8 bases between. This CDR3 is CASSEQGITNEKLFF. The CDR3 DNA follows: TGTGCCAGCAGTGAACAGGGGATAACTAATGAAAAACTGTTTTTT.

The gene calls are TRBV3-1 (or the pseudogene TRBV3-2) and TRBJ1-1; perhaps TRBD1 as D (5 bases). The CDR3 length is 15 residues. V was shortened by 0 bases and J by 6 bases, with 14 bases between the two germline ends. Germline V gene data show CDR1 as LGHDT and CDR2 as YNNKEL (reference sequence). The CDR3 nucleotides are TGTGCCAGCAGCCAAGACCTTTGGGGGGAGGCTGAAGCTTTCTTT. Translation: CASSQDLWGEAEAFF.

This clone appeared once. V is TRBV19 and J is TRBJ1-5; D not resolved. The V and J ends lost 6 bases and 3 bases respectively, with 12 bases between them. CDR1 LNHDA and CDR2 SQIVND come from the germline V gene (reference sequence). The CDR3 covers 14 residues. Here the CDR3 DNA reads TGTGCCAGTAGCCGGACGGACTACAATCAGCCCCAGCATTTT. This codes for CASSRTDYNQPQHF. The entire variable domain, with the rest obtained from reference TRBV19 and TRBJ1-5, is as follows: DGGITQSPKYLFRKEGQNVTLSCEQNLNHDAMYWYRQDPGQGLRLIYYSQIVNDFQKGDIAEGYSVSREKKESFPLTVTSAQKNPTAFYLCASSRTDYNQPQHFGDGTRLSIL.

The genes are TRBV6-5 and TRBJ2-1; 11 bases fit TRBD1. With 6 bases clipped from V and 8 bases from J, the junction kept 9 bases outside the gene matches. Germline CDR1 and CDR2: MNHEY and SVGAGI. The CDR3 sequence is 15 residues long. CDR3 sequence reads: CASSRAGQGGHEQFF. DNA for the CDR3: TGTGCCAGCAGCCGAGCGGGACAGGGGGGACATGAGCAGTTCTTC.

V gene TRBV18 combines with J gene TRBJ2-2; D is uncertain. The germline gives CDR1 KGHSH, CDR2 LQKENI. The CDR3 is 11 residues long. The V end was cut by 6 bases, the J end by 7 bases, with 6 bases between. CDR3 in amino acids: CASSADGELFF. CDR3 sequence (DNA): TGTGCCAGCTCCGCGGACGGGGAGCTGTTTTTT.

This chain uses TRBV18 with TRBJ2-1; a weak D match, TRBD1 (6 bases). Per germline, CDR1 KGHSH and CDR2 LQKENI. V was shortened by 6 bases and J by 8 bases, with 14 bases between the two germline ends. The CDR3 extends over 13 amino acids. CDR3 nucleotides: TGTGCCAGCTCGCGTGGGACAATCGATGAGCAGTTCTTC. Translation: CASSRGTIDEQFF. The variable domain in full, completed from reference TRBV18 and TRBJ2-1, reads NAGVMQNPRHLVRRRGQEARLRCSPMKGHSHVYWYRQLPEEGLKFMVYLQKENIIDESGMPKERFSAEFPKEGPSILRIQQVVRGDSAAYFCASSRGTIDEQFFGPGTRLTVL.

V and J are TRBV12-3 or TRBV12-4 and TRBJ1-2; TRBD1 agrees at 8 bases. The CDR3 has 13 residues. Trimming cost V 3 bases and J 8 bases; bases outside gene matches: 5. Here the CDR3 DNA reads TGTGCCAGCAGTTTCGCAGGGGGCGTAGGCTACACCTTC. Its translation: CASSFAGGVGYTF.

The CDR3 DNA sequence: TGTGCCAGCAGCTACGGGTCCACGGATACGCAGTATTTT. Protein sequence: CASSYGSTDTQYF. The rearrangement uses TRBV7-2 and TRBJ2-3; D ambiguous. Trimming pared 4 bases from V and 6 bases from J, leaving 11 bases between. Germline values: CDR1 SGHTA, CDR2 FQGNSA. There are 13 residues in the CDR3.

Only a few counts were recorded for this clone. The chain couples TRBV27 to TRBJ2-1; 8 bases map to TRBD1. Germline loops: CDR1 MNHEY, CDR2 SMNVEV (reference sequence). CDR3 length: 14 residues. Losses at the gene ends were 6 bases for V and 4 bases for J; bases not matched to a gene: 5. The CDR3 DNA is TGTGCCAGCAGAACGACAGGGGTGTACAATGAGCAGTTCTTC. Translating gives CASRTTGVYNEQFF.

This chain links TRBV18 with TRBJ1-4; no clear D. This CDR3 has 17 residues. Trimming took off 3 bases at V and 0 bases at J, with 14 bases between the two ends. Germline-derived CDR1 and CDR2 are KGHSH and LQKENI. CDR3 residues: CASSPQVGSATNEKLFF. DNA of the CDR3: TGTGCCAGCTCACCCCAGGTGGGCAGTGCAACTAATGAAAAACTGTTTTTT.

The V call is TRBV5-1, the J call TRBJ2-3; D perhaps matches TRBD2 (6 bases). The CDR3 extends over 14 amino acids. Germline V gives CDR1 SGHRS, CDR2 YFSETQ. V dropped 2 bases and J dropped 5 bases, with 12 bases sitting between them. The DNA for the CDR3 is TGCGCCAGCAGCTTCCGGGACTTGTTAGATACGCAGTATTTT. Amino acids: CASSFRDLLDTQYF.

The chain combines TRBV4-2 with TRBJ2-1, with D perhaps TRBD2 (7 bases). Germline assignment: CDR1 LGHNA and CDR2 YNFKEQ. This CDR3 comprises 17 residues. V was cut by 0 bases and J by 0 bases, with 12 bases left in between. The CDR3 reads CASSQEGGGTSYNEQFF. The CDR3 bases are TGTGCCAGCAGCCAAGAGGGAGGGGGGACCTCCTACAATGAGCAGTTCTTC.

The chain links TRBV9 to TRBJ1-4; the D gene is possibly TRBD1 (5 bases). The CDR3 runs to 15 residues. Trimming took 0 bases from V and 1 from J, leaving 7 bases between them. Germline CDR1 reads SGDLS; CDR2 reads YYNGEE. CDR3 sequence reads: CASSVGQGTNEKLFF. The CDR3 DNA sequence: TGTGCCAGCAGCGTAGGTCAGGGAACTAATGAAAAACTGTTTTTT.

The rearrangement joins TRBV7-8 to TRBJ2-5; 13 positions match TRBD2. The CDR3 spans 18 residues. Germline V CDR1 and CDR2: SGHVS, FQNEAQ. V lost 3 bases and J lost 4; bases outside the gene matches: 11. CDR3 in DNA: TGTGCCAGCAGCTTGAGTACTAGCGGGGGGGCCAGGAGAGAGACCCAGTACTTC. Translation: CASSLSTSGGARRETQYF.

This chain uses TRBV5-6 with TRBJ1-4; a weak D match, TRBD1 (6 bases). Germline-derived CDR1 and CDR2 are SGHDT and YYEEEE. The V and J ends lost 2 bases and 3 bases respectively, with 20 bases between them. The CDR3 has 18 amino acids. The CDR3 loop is CASSFFLSRGHPNEKLFF. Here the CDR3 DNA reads TGTGCCAGCAGCTTCTTTTTGTCTCGGGGACACCCTAATGAAAAACTGTTTTTT. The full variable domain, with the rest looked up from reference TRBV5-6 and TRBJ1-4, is DAGVTQSPTHLIKTRGQQVTLRCSPKSGHDTVSWYQQALGQGPQFIFQYYEEEERQRGNFPDRFSGHQFPNYSSELNVNALLLGDSALYLCASSFFLSRGHPNEKLFFGSGTQLSVL.

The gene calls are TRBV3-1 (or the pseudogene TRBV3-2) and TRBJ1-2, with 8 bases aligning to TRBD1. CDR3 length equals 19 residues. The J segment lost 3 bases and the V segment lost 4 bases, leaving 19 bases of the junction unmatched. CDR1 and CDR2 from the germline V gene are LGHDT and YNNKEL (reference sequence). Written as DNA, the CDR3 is TGTGCCAGCAGCCGCGAGCATTTAGTAGACAGGGGAAAGGACTATGGCTACACCTTC. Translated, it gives CASSREHLVDRGKDYGYTF.